Detailed here is one T cell receptor (beta chain). Its cognate antigen is unknown. Sequencing was performed with immunoSEQ multiplex PCR; in TCRdb, only in-frame clones are kept and a portion is missing. The table lists around 37,000 clones, over 70% of them singletons. The sample comes from a study of radiotherapy plus CTLA-4 blockade in lung cancer. Regarding the study as a whole: Among blood TCR repertoires after radiotherapy plus ipilimumab, tumor-derived clones expanded.

CDR3 length: 13 residues. The germline V gene encodes CDR1 SGHNT and CDR2 YENEEA. V was shortened by 1 base and J by 11 bases, with 14 bases between the two germline ends. This TCR was recovered from a human donor with non-small cell lung cancer that progressed on radiotherapy plus ipilimumab. The rearrangement uses TRBV11-3 and TRBJ1-1; no definite D call. Material: peripheral blood, obtained from a patient treated with radiotherapy plus ipilimumab. The CDR3, as DNA: TGTGCCAGCAGCTTAGCTGGGTCAGAGGACGCTTTCTTT. Protein sequence: CASSLAGSEDAFF.